This TCR beta chain stems from a study of molecular identifiers for immune sequencing clone quantification (dated by TCRdb to the late 2010s). Regarding the research as a whole: For a replicate experiment, the RNA from either about 20,000 or 100,000 naive CD8 T cells was divided into five aliquots, and four of those aliquots went on to sequencing. CD8 T cells were used in a methods study to benchmark molecular-identifier clustering-based TCR repertoire sequencing (MIDCIRS) and TCR RNA copy counting. The paper's findings and limits, for the study overall: When barcode sub-clustering was omitted, TCR diversity was inflated by chimeric consensus sequences, with chimeras reaching as high as 47%. About 3 recovered TCR RNA copies per cell were obtained by modeling, versus about 9 by digital PCR, implying a capture efficiency of 30% to 35%. In CMV-specific effector cells, over 97% of molecules were held by clones above 20 RNA copies, whereas under 1% of molecules were held by such clones in naive cells. Spiked-in Jurkat TCR RNA (roughly 10 copies' worth), which is not part of the donor repertoire, was contained in the naive libraries. Highly expanded clone sizes could be underestimated because identical TCR molecules may share a barcode. A single cell's worth of spiked-in Jurkat TCR RNA was reported detectable even among around 970,000 naive CD8 T cells.

Deletion took 1 base off V and 6 bases off J, with a span of 10 bases between the germline ends. The CDR3 runs 14 amino acids, cysteine and phenylalanine included. The read is trimmed to its CDR3 DNA, 42 bases read in frame from base 1. CDR1 is given as LGHNA and CDR2 as YNFKEQ, both from the germline V gene. Library method: PCR. Sequencing instrument: Illumina HiSeq 4000. Bulk TCR libraries were made following a previously described method, with the TCR primers given in Table S5. The Qiagen AllPrep DNA/RNA kit was used to purify total RNA. Reads from multiple sequencing runs of the same library were pooled before analysis. On the study's bioinformatics: Only reads with exact TCR constant sequence were kept, trimmed to 150 nt, and grouped by their 12-nt molecular barcodes. Reads inside each barcode group were sub-clustered using a 15% Levenshtein threshold, and a quality-weighted consensus sequence was constructed for each RNA molecule. Non-functional sequences were excluded, and lower-count sequences lying one edit away from another sequence were also excluded. Based on a fit of two negative binomial distributions, barcode sub-clusters having less than 20% of the maximum read count were discarded. TCRdb's own reprocessing of the public reads used fastp at Q25 and MiXCR and kept productive beta chains. Every CDR3 protein is listed once, alongside the most common genes and DNA of its rows. The authors' filters were not applied to this entry. In all, the sample holds about 510,000 distinct CDR3 sequences, and over 20% of those were seen once. The ten biggest clones cover around 0.84% of the sample.

This clonotype turned up a few times. What this receptor recognizes is not known. The input lacks base qualities; no much larger clone sits a single base away. Libraries of naive CD8 T cells were generated from about 20,000 to 1,000,000 sorted cells, with 10%, 30% or 50% of the purified RNA used. Naive CD8 T cells were FACS-sorted as CD8+CD4-CCR7+CD45RA+ on a BD FACSAria II into RLT Plus buffer. Roughly ten TCR copies' worth of Jurkat RNA were spiked into roughly 17,000-1,100,000 naive CD8 T cell samples to test detection sensitivity. CD8 T cells were enriched with RosetteSep CD8+ T Cell Enrichment Cocktail and Ficoll-Paque, followed by ACK red cell lysis.

Source material: naive CD8+ T cells from blood, with Jurkat cell RNA spiked in. What the cell subset or site label conveys for this sample: FACS-sorted CD8+CD4-CCR7+CD45RA+ naive T cells. The rearranged chain carries TRBV4-2 and TRBJ1-5, with TRBD1 tentatively as D gene (6 bases match). This sequence was found in a human donor in good health. Some libraries in this study had Jurkat cell RNA spiked in. The nucleotide sequence reads as follows: TGTGCCAGCAGCCAAGGGGGGCGGGGTCAGCCCCAGCATTTT. It translates to CASSQGGRGQPQHF.